This T cell receptor (beta chain) was retrieved from a study of control samples from healthy donors and cancer patients. V shed 8 bases, J shed 2 bases, and the junction held 3 bases outside the gene matches. The CDR3 runs 13 residues. Germline CDR1 SNHLY, CDR2 FYNNEI. Profiled with immunoSEQ multiplex PCR; TCRdb holds only in-frame clones, not every one. The repertoire holds around 52,000 clones, with around 93% as singletons. This TCR derives from a man under 40 with colorectal cancer. Sequenced: PBMCs. The V gene is TRBV2, the J gene TRBJ1-3; 7 bases line up with TRBD1. DNA of the CDR3: TGTGCCAGCCTAACAGGGGCTGGAAACACCATATATTTT. Protein: CASLTGAGNTIYF.